This T cell receptor (beta chain) was identified in a study of Ad26.COV2.S vaccination and SARS-CoV-2 variants. General observations from the study: Non-spike TCR breadth showed similarity between vaccine and placebo recipients. Substantial response breadth was reportedly seen for spike-specific CD8+ and CD4+ T cells after vaccination. Total responses of T cells may have been underestimated by the analyses of TCR breadth and depth.

Sequencing used immunoSEQ multiplex PCR; TCRdb keeps in-frame clones, though not all of them. The sample lists just under 250,000 clones, approximately 90% occurring once. The CDR3 is made up of 12 amino acids. CDR1 and CDR2 from the germline V gene are SGHRS and YFSETQ. Trimming stripped 1 base from V and 5 bases from J, with 4 bases between. Regarding this clone: Antigen unknown.

Treatment: about 20 received Ad26.COV2.S at low or high dose, single or two shots; 5 received placebo; per-sample allocation not given. Repertoires come from day 63 after the first vaccine or placebo injection. Vaccine was an Ad26 vector expressing Wuhan-strain SARS-CoV-2 spike. The source of this sequence is a person aged 18 to 59 who received the Ad26.COV2.S COVID-19 vaccine or a placebo. The chain is built from TRBV5-1 and TRBJ2-1, with D unclear. The sequences come from peripheral blood, collected in a trial of Ad26.COV2.S vaccine versus placebo. CDR3 DNA: TGCGCCAGCAGCTTGACTGACAATGAGCAGTTCTTC. Protein sequence: CASSLTDNEQFF.